A selection of T cell receptor beta chains follows, all from one sample in a study of T cell repertoires in cytomegalovirus infection. These receptors' antigens are unknown. TCRdb ran MiXCR on the reads and lists one entry per CDR3 protein. This table has hundreds of thousands of distinct CDR3 sequences, around a third appearing once. The sequencing here drew on cultured CD8+ T cells from PBMCs, taken from culture after CMV antigen stimulation. Source of these receptors: a human donor in good health (CMV status not recorded). Some clones in this sample may be carry-over from other donors' samples. CDR3s include the opening cysteine and the closing phenylalanine or tryptophan.

TRBV7-9	TRBJ1-1	CASSPQGGRQAFF
TRBV7-2	TRBJ2-1	CASSLRGQSSYNEQFF
TRBV5-4	TRBJ2-7	CASSPDSLYEQYF
TRBV6-5	TRBJ1-1	CASSIAGHTEAFF
TRBV20-1	TRBJ2-3	CSAFGGAGSDTQYF
TRBV28	TRBJ2-3	CASSRQGDTDTQYF
TRBV2	TRBJ2-1	CATLLRASSYNEQFF
TRBV6-1	TRBJ2-3	CASSEETRTDTQYF
TRBV19	TRBJ1-6	CASSIDLDSNLVDNSPLHF
TRBV27	TRBJ2-6	CASSLFQGAGGANVLTF
TRBV2	TRBJ2-3	CASSEAPTDTQYF
TRBV9	TRBJ1-2	CASSPGGRYGYTF
TRBV12-3/TRBV12-4	TRBJ2-3	CASSLTGYLDTQYF
TRBV12-3/TRBV12-4	TRBJ1-2	CASTHGDPGTYGYTF
TRBV7-2	TRBJ1-4	CASSLAGTNEKLFF
TRBV12-3/TRBV12-4	TRBJ2-2	CATTTREGLVGELFF
TRBV2	TRBJ1-2	CASSEAQGSTF
TRBV19	TRBJ1-1	CATQGDYTEAFF
TRBV12-3/TRBV12-4	TRBJ2-5	CASSFGTSVYQETQYF
TRBV6-6	TRBJ2-3	CASSYPTGASTDTQYF
TRBV29-1	TRBJ2-2	CSVPGGPNTGELFF
TRBV6-1	TRBJ2-2	CASSYGQGIGELFF
TRBV27	TRBJ2-4	CASSFLPLNPGLFGAKNIQYF
TRBV12-3/TRBV12-4	TRBJ1-2	CASSTLVRQDGYTF
TRBV5-4	TRBJ2-1	CASSPEDGRANEQFF
TRBV19	TRBJ2-7	CASSIVDGAYEQYF
TRBV7-6	TRBJ1-1	CASSPGTGRNTEAFF
TRBV4-1	TRBJ2-2	CASSQGPSRGDTGELFF
TRBV6-1	TRBJ1-1	CAGTSGGTGANTEAFF
TRBV7-3	TRBJ1-6	CASSSTGEGSPLHF
TRBV3-1	TRBJ2-1	CASSQGKGLAGHDPFF
TRBV6-1	TRBJ2-2	CASTRPPGTSEELFF
TRBV2	TRBJ1-1	CASTTTGSIATEAFF
TRBV11-2	TRBJ1-2	CASSLNWGQAEYGYTF
TRBV10-3	TRBJ2-1	CAISSGGAKEQFF
TRBV7-9	TRBJ1-5	CASSLARGGSGPENQPQHF
TRBV7-9	TRBJ2-1	CASSLTLADEQFF
TRBV6-5	TRBJ1-5	CASSYSRPGGGYSNQPQHF
TRBV6-5	TRBJ1-5	CASSPSIQDQPQHF
TRBV4-1	TRBJ2-4	CASSQAMLGGVNIQYF
TRBV6-2/TRBV6-3	TRBJ1-2	CASSYIRQSNYGYTF
TRBV7-2	TRBJ2-3	CASSPAGYSSTDTQYF
TRBV6-2/TRBV6-3	TRBJ1-2	CASLGRSDKANYGYTF
TRBV14	TRBJ2-5	CASSQGRSRETQYF
TRBV7-9	TRBJ1-2	CASSLVGRTGGDGYTF
TRBV7-3	TRBJ2-2	CASSSAGGTGELFF
TRBV9	TRBJ1-1	CASSVRTGLNTEAFF